This record concerns one T cell receptor beta chain sequence. No antigen is known for it. The data derive from a study of CD8 T cells in Susac syndrome. With 9 bases clipped from V and 0 bases from J, the junction kept 2 bases outside the gene matches. Germline assignment: CDR1 SGHDN and CDR2 FVKESK. The CDR3 covers 14 residues. General study points: By the study's own acknowledgment, its TCR sequencing and HLA analysis included relatively few individuals.

Healthy donors, matched for age and sex, constituted the control group. TEMRA cells were enriched by FACS, while CD8+ and CD4+ T cells were obtained through a negative isolation that was performed magnetically. About 0.5 to 1 ug RNA was reverse transcribed with random hexamers. Via MiXCR, TCRdb re-called the immunoSEQ multiplex PCR reads, giving one row per CDR3 protein. This table has roughly 180,000 distinct CDR3 sequences, about 95% appearing once. This chain links TRBV14 with TRBJ2-7; 13 nucleotides agree with TRBD2. Sequences were obtained from CD4+ T cells from PBMCs. This receptor was obtained from a human donor in good health. CDR3 sequence reads: CASRLAGGSYEQYF. The CDR3 DNA reads TGTGCCAGTAGACTAGCGGGAGGCTCCTACGAGCAGTACTTC.